The present T cell receptor beta chain was sequenced within a study of control samples from healthy donors and cancer patients. Sequenced by immunoSEQ multiplex PCR; TCRdb stores in-frame clones only, minus some. The sample includes about 150,000 clones, 88% of them seen just once. This CDR3 region has 13 residues. The V gene is TRBV21-1, the J gene TRBJ2-7; the tabulated D call, TRBD1, remains unverified against the DNA. TRBV21-1 is classified as a pseudogene. Sequenced: blood. The TCR originated in a man aged 18 to 29 in good health. CDR3 protein: CASSGQGRNEQYF. The CDR3 nucleotides are TGTGCCAGCAGCGGACAGGGGAGAAACGAGCAGTACTTC.